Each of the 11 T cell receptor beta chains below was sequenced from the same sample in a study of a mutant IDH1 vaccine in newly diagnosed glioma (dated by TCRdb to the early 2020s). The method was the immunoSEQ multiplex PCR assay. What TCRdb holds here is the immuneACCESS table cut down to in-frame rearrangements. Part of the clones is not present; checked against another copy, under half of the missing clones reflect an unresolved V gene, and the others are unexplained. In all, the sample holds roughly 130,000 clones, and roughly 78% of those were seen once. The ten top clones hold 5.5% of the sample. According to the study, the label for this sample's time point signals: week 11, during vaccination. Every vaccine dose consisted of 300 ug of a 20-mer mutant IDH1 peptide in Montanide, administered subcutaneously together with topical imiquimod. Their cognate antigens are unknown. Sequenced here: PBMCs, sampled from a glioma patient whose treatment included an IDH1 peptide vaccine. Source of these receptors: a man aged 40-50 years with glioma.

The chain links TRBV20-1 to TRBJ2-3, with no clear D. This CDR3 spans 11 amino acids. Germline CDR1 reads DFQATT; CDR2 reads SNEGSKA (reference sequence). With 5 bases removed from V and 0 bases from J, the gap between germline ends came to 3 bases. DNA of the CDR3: TGCAGTGCTCTTAGCACAGATACGCAGTATTTT. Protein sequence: CSALSTDTQYF.

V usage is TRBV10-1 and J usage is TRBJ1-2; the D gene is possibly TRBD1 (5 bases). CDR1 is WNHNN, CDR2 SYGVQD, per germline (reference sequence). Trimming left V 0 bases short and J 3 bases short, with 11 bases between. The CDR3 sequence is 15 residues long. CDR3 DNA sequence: TGCGCCAGCAGTGAGTCAGGGGATCCTGACTATGGCTACACCTTC. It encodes CASSESGDPDYGYTF.

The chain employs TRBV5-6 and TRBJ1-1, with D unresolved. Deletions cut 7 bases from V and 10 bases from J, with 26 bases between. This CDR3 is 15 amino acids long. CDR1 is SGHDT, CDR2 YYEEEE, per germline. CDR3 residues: CASRRSPNMNIGAFF. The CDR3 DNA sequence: TGTGCCAGCCGCAGGAGCCCTAATATGAACATAGGAGCTTTCTTT.

CDR3 DNA: TGTGCCAGCAGTGTAGGACAGGGCTTCTCCTACGAGCAGTACTTC. This codes for CASSVGQGFSYEQYF. This chain connects TRBV5-6 to TRBJ2-7, with TRBD1 matching over 8 bases. The CDR3 length is 15 residues. Germline V gene lookup returns CDR1 SGHDT and CDR2 YYEEEE. Germline trimming cut 5 bases from V and 0 bases from J; bases unmatched to any gene: 7.

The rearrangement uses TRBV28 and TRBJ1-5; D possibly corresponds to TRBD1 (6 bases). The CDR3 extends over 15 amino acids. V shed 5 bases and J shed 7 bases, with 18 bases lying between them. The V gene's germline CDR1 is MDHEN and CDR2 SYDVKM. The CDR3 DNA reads TGTGCCAGCAGTCCACCCCCGGGGGGGCGGCAGCCCCAGCATTTT. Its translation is CASSPPPGGRQPQHF.

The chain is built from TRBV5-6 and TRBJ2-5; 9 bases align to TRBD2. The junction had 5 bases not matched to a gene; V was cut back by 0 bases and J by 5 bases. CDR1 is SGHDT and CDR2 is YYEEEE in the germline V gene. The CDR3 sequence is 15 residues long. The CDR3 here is CASSLVGLALETQYF. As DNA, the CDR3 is TGTGCCAGCAGCTTGGTGGGACTAGCCTTGGAGACCCAGTACTTC.

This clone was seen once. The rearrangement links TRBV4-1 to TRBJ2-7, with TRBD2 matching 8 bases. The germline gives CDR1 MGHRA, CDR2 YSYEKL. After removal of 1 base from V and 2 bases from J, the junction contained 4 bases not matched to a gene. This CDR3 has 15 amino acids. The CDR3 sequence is CASSQGLASAYEQYF. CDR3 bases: TGCGCCAGCAGCCAAGGACTAGCGTCCGCCTACGAGCAGTACTTC.

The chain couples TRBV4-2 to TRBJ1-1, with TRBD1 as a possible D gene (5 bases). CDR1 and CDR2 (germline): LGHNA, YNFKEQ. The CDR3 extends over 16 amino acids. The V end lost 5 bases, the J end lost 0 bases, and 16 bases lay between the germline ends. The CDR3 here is CASSKNRQTMNTEAFF. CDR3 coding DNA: TGTGCCAGCAGCAAAAATCGACAGACGATGAACACTGAAGCTTTCTTT.

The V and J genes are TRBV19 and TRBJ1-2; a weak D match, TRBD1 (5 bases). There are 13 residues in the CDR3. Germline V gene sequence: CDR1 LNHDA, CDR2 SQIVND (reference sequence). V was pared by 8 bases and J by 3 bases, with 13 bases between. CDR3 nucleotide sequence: TGTGCCAGTCAGACAGAACGGCACTATGGCTACACCTTC. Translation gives CASQTERHYGYTF.

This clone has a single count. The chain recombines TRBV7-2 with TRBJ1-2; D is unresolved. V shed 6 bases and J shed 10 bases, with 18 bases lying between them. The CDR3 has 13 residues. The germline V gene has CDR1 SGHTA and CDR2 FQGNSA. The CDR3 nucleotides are TGTGCCAGCAGGATCCACAGATGGACTACCTACACCTTC. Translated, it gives CASRIHRWTTYTF. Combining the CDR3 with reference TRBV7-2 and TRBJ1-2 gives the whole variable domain GAGVSQSPSNKVTEKGKDVELRCDPISGHTALYWYRQSLGQGLEFLIYFQGNSAPDKSGLPSDRFSAERTGGSVSTLTIQRTQQEDSAVYLCASRIHRWTTYTFGSGTRLTVV.

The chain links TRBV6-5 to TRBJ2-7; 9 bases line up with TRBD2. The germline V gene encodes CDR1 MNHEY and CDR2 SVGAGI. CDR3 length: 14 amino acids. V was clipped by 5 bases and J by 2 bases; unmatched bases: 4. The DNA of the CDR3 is TGTGCCAGCAGTCGGGCTAGCGGGACCTACGAGCAGTACTTC. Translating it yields CASSRASGTYEQYF.